These 3 T cell receptor beta chains originate from one sample sequenced in a study of blood T cell repertoires in COVID-19. Sequencing was performed with immunoSEQ multiplex PCR; in TCRdb, only in-frame clones are kept and a portion is missing. The data show under 60,000 clones, over 65% seen once. The sample comprised peripheral blood. The receptors were sampled from a human donor in a cohort sampled during active COVID-19.

CDR3 in amino acids: CATSREGVYGYTF. The CDR3 nucleotides are TGTGCCACCAGCAGAGAAGGGGTCTATGGCTACACCTTC. This rearrangement joins TRBV15 to TRBJ1-2, with D perhaps matching TRBD1 (5 bases). The CDR3 totals 13 residues. V lost 0 bases to trimming and J lost 4 bases, with 6 bases between them. Germline CDR1 is LNHNV and CDR2 is YYDKDF (reference sequence).

V gene TRBV6-5 combines with J gene TRBJ1-2; unclear D gene. The CDR3 runs 13 residues. Germline V gene sequence: CDR1 MNHEY, CDR2 SVGAGI. V was trimmed by 6 bases and J by 5 bases, leaving 13 bases between them. The CDR3 DNA reads TGTGCCAGCAGCCAGGTCCTGTCGTATGGCTACACCTTC. Translation gives CASSQVLSYGYTF.

The chain couples TRBV7-9 to TRBJ2-7; 10 bases align to TRBD1. This CDR3 is 14 amino acids long. CDR1 is SEHNR, CDR2 FQNEAQ, per germline (reference sequence). V was clipped by 4 bases and J by 9 bases; unmatched bases: 9. The CDR3 nucleotides are TGTGCCAGCAGCTCCGGGACAGGGGCGTTAGGGCAGTACTTC. This translates into CASSSGTGALGQYF.